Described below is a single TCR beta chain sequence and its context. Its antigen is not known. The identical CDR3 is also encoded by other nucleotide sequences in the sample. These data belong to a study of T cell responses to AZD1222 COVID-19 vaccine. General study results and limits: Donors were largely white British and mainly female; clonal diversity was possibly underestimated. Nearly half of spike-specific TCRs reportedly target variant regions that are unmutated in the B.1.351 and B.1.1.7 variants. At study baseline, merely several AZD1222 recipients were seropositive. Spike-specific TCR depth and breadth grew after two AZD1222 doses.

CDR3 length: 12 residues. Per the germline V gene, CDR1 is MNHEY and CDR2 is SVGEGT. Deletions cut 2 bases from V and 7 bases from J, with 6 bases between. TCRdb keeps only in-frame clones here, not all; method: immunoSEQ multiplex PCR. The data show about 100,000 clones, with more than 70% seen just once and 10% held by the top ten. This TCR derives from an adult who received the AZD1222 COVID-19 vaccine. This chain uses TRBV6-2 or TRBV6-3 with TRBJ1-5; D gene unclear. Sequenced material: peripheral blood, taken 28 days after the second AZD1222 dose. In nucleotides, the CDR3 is TGTGCCAGCAGTTACGACAACCAGCCCCAGCATTTT. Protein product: CASSYDNQPQHF.